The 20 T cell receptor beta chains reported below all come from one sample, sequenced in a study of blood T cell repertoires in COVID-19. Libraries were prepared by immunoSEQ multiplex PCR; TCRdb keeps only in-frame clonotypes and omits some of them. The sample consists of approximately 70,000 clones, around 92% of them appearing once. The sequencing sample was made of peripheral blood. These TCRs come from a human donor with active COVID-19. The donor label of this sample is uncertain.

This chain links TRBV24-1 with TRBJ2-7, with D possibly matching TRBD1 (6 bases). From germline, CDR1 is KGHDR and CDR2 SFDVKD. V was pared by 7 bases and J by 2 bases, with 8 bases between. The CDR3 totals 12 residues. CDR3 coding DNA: TGTGCCACCAGCGGACAGACCTACGAGCAGTACTTC. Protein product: CATSGQTYEQYF.

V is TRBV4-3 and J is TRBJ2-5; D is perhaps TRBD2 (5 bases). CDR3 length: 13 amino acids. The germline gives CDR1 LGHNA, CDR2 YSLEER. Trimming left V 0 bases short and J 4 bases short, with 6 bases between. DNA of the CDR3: TGCGCCAGCAGCCAAGACGCGGGAGAGACCCAGTACTTC. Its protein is CASSQDAGETQYF.

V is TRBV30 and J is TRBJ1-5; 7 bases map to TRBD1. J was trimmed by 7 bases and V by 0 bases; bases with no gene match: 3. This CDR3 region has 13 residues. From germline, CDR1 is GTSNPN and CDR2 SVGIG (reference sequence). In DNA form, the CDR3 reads TGTGCCTGGAGTGTAAAGGGGGCCCAGCCCCAGCATTTT. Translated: CAWSVKGAQPQHF.

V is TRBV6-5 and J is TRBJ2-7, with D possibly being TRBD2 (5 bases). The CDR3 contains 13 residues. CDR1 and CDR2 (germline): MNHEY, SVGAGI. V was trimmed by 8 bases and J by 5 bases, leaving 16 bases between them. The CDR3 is CASSDPLEDEQYF. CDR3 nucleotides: TGTGCCAGCTCGGACCCCTTGGAGGACGAGCAGTACTTC.

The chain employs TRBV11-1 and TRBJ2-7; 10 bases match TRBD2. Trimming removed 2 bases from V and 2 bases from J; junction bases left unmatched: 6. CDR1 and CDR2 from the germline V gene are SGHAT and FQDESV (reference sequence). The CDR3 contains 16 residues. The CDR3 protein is CASSLPSGRTPYEQYF. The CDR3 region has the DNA TGTGCCAGCAGCTTACCTAGCGGGAGAACCCCCTACGAGCAGTACTTC.

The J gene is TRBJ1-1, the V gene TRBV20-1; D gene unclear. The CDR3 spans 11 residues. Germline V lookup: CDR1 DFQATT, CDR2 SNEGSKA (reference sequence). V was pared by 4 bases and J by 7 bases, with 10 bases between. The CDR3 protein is CSAILLLEAFF. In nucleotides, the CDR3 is TGCAGTGCTATCCTACTCCTTGAAGCTTTCTTT.

CDR3 sequence (DNA): TGCGCCAGCAGCTCCGGGACTAGCCCTGAAGAGCAGTACTTC. It is translated as CASSSGTSPEEQYF. The chain carries TRBV5-1 and TRBJ2-7, with TRBD2 identical over 9 bases. CDR3 length: 14 residues. V dropped 3 bases and J dropped 7; count of bases not matched to a gene: 8. From germline, CDR1 is SGHRS and CDR2 YFSETQ.

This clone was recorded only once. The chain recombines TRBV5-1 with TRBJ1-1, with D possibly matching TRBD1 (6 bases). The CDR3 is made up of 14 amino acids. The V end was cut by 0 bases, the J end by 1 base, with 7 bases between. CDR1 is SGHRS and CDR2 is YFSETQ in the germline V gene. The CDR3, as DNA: TGCGCCAGCAGCTTGGAGGGACAGAACACTGAAGCTTTCTTT. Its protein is CASSLEGQNTEAFF. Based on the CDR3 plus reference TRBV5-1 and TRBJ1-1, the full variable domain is KAGVTQTPRYLIKTRGQQVTLSCSPISGHRSVSWYQQTPGQGLQFLFEYFSETQRNKGNFPGRFSGRQFSNSRSEMNVSTLELGDSALYLCASSLEGQNTEAFFGQGTRLTVV.

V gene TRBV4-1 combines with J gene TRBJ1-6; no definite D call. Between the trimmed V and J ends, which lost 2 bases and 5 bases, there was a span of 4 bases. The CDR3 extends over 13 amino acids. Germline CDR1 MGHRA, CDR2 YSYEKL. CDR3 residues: CASSQTNNSPLHF. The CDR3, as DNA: TGCGCCAGCAGCCAAACAAATAATTCACCCCTCCACTTT.

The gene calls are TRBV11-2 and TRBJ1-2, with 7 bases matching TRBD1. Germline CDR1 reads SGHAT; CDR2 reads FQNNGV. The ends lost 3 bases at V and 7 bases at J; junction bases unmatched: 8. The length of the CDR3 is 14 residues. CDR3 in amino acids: CASSFSKGAIGYTF. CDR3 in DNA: TGTGCCAGCAGCTTTTCGAAGGGGGCGATTGGCTACACCTTC.

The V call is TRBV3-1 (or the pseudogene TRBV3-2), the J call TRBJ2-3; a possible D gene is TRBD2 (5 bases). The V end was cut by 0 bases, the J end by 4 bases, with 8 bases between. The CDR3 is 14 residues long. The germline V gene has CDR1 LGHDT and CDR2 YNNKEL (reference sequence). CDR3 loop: CASSQDGEPDTQYF. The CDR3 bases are TGTGCCAGCAGCCAAGACGGGGAACCAGATACGCAGTATTTT.

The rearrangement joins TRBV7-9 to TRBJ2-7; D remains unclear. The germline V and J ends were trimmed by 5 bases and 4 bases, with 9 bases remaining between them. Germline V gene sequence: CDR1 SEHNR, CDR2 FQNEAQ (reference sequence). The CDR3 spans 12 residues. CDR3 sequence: CASSPDTYEQYF. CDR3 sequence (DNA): TGTGCCAGCAGCCCCGACACATACGAGCAGTACTTC.

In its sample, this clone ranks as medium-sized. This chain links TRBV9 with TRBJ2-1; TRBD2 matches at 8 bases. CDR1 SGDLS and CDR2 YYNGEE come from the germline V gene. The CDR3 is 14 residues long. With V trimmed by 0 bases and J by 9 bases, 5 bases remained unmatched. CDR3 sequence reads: CASSVELAVSEQFF. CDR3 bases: TGTGCCAGCAGCGTAGAACTAGCGGTTAGTGAGCAGTTCTTC.

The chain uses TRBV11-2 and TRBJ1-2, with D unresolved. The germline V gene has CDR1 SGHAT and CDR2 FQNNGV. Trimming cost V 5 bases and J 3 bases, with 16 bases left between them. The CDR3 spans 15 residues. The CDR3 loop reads CASSNNQRVDYGYTF. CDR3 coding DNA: TGTGCCAGCAGCAACAATCAGCGGGTGGACTATGGCTACACCTTC.

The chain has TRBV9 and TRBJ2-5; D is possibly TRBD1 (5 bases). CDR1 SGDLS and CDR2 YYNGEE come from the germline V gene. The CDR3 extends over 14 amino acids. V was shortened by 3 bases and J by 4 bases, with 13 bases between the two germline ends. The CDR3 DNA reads TGTGCCAGCAGCGACCCAGGGCGGCGAGAGACCCAGTACTTC. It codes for CASSDPGRRETQYF.

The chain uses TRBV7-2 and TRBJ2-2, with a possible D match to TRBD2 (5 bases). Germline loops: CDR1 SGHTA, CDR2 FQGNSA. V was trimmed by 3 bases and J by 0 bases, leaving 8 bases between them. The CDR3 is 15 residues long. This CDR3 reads CASSFTGTNTGELFF. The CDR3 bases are TGTGCCAGCAGCTTTACCGGGACGAACACCGGGGAGCTGTTTTTT.

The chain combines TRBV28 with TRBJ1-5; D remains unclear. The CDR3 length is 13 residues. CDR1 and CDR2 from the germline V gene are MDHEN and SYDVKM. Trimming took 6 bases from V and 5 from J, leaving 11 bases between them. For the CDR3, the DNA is TGTGCCAGCAGCTTTCGGGTCGATCAGCCCCAGCATTTT. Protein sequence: CASSFRVDQPQHF.

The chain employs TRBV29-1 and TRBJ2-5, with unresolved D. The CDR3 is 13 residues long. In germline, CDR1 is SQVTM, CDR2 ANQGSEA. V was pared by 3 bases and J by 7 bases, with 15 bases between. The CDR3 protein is CSVETRGTLTQYF. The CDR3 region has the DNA TGCAGCGTTGAGACTCGTGGAACCTTGACCCAGTACTTC.

CDR3 nucleotides: TGCGCCAGCAGCAACAACAGGGGGCTGCGAGAGACCCAGTACTTC. It encodes CASSNNRGLRETQYF. V is TRBV4-1 and J is TRBJ2-5, with 9 positions matching TRBD1. The ends lost 5 bases at V and 4 bases at J; junction bases unmatched: 8. CDR1 is MGHRA and CDR2 is YSYEKL in the germline V gene. The CDR3 spans 15 residues.

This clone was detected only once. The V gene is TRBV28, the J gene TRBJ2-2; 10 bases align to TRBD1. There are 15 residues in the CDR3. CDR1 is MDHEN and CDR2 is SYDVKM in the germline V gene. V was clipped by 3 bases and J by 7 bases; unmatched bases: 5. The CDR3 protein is CASSFETGGIGELFF. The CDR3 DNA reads TGTGCCAGCAGTTTTGAGACAGGGGGCATCGGGGAGCTGTTTTTT.